This is a list of T cell receptor beta chains from one sample in a study of T-cell reconstitution after alpha-beta-depleted transplantation in children. MiXCR, applied by TCRdb to the PCR reads, yields one record per CDR3 protein. The table includes about 580,000 distinct CDR3 sequences, under 30% detected once. The sequencing used PBMCs, mostly from graft donor cells, collected 360 days after TCRalphabeta/CD19-depleted stem cell transplant. These receptors all come from a boy under two years old who had a stem cell transplant for acute myeloid leukemia, so the T cells may come from the graft donor. Each CDR3 is given with its conserved first and last residue. Fields, in order: V gene, J gene, clone size, D gene, CDR3 protein, CDR3 DNA. D genes are given only for firm matches. Clone size is shown for a subset of rows, as once, few, many or a class of expanded clone.

>TRBV4-1|TRBJ1-5|NA|NA
CASSQDTGGNQPQHF
TGCGCCAGCAGCCAAGATACCGGGGGCAACCAGCCCCAGCATTTT
>TRBV12-3/TRBV12-4|TRBJ1-2|few|NA
CASSPLFWGSFGYTF
TGTGCCAGCAGTCCACTTTTTTGGGGGTCCTTTGGCTACACCTTC
>TRBV12-3/TRBV12-4|TRBJ2-3|many|NA
CASSLGDPPDTQYF
TGTGCCAGCAGTTTAGGGGATCCTCCAGATACGCAGTATTTT
>TRBV6-2/TRBV6-3|TRBJ2-6|NA|NA
CASGISGGPNSGANVLTF
TGTGCCAGTGGGATTTCAGGCGGGCCCAACTCTGGGGCCAACGTCCTGACTTTC
>TRBV6-1|TRBJ1-3|many|NA
CASSQDSGNTIYF
TGTGCCAGCAGTCAAGACTCTGGAAACACCATATATTTT
>TRBV6-2/TRBV6-3|TRBJ2-4|NA|NA
CASSYTSSLAKNIQYF
TGTGCCAGCAGTTATACCAGCTCCTTAGCCAAAAACATTCAGTACTTC
>TRBV2|TRBJ2-7|many|TRBD1
CASVDRGPYEQYF
TGTGCCAGCGTGGACAGGGGCCCCTACGAGCAGTACTTC
>TRBV6-1|TRBJ1-2|few|TRBD1
CASSDGTAPNYGYTF
TGTGCCAGCAGTGATGGGACAGCACCTAACTATGGCTACACCTTC
>TRBV11-2|TRBJ2-1|NA|TRBD2
CASSSLAGKGNEQFF
TGTGCCAGCAGCTCTTTAGCGGGGAAGGGCAATGAGCAGTTCTTC
>TRBV11-2|TRBJ2-3|NA|TRBD2
CASSPAGGGSRTDTQYF
TGTGCCAGCAGCCCTGCGGGCGGGGGATCTCGCACAGATACGCAGTATTTT
>TRBV6-5|TRBJ1-2|few|NA
CASSYKARGYGYTF
TGTGCCAGCAGTTACAAAGCCCGGGGCTATGGCTACACCTTC
>TRBV12-3/TRBV12-4|TRBJ1-6|few|NA
CASSFDLSYNSPLHF
TGTGCCAGCAGTTTTGACCTCTCCTATAATTCACCCCTCCACTTT
>TRBV15|TRBJ1-2|NA|NA
CATSPLSGSIYGYTF
TGTGCCACCAGCCCTTTGTCAGGATCCATCTATGGCTACACCTTC
>TRBV7-2|TRBJ1-6|many|NA
CASSQQGRTNSPLHF
TGTGCCAGCAGCCAACAAGGACGGACTAATTCACCCCTCCACTTT
>TRBV20-1|TRBJ1-1|once|TRBD1
CSARSGTGGREAFF
TGCAGTGCTAGATCCGGGACAGGGGGCCGCGAGGCTTTCTTT
>TRBV5-1|TRBJ2-5|NA|TRBD2
CASTDKRGGETQYF
TGCGCCAGCACCGACAAGCGGGGGGGCGAGACCCAGTACTTC
>TRBV29-1|TRBJ2-5|many|TRBD1
CSAQRGQGETQYF
TGCAGCGCCCAGCGGGGACAGGGAGAGACCCAGTACTTC
>TRBV9|TRBJ1-2|few|NA
CASSVASGTPNYGYTF
TGTGCCAGCAGCGTAGCCTCCGGGACTCCTAACTATGGCTACACCTTC
>TRBV7-3|TRBJ2-7|NA|TRBD1
CASSLTGQGAEQYF
TGTGCCAGCAGCTTAACCGGACAGGGGGCCGAGCAGTACTTC
>TRBV6-1|TRBJ1-5|many|NA
CASREGNQPQHF
TGTGCCAGCAGGGAAGGCAATCAGCCCCAGCATTTT
>TRBV3-1|TRBJ2-5|NA|NA
CASTDVALLQTQYF
TGTGCCAGTACAGATGTGGCTCTCCTCCAGACCCAGTACTTC
>TRBV6-5|TRBJ2-1|many|TRBD1
CASSYLFRGRGGYNEQFF
TGTGCCAGCAGTTATCTCTTCAGGGGGCGGGGAGGCTACAATGAGCAGTTCTTC
>TRBV20-1|TRBJ1-2|few|NA
CSARDTGRYGYTF
TGCAGTGCTAGAGATACAGGGAGGTATGGCTACACCTTC
>TRBV2|TRBJ2-7|few|NA
CASLPGPRNEQYF
TGTGCCTCCCTGCCGGGGCCTAGGAACGAGCAGTACTTC
>TRBV20-1|TRBJ1-3|many|TRBD1
CSAREDRGSGNTIYF
TGCAGTGCTAGGGAAGACAGGGGCTCTGGAAACACCATATATTTT
>TRBV7-9|TRBJ2-1|NA|NA
CASSPAGGRLADEQFF
TGTGCCAGCAGCCCTGCCGGGGGACGCTTAGCCGATGAGCAGTTCTTC
>TRBV20-1|TRBJ2-2|few|TRBD1
CSASPDRPENTGELFF
TGCAGTGCTAGCCCGGACAGGCCTGAGAACACCGGGGAGCTGTTTTTT
>TRBV6-1|TRBJ2-7|NA|NA
CASSLTLRSSYEQYF
TGTGCCAGCAGTCTGACCCTTAGGAGCTCCTACGAGCAGTACTTC
>TRBV6-5|TRBJ2-5|NA|TRBD2
CASSYQSSGGRKETQYF
TGTGCCAGCAGTTACCAGTCTAGCGGGGGGCGGAAAGAGACCCAGTACTTC
>TRBV6-1|TRBJ1-2|few|NA
CASKGYPAAYGYTF
TGTGCCAGCAAGGGGTACCCCGCGGCATATGGCTACACCTTC